This T cell receptor beta chain was captured in a study of blood T cell repertoires in COVID-19. About the study: Some COVID-19 samples were acute and others convalescent; all came from the United States, Italy and Spain. T cells, B-cell-depleted T cells, or PBMCs provided the cDNA or gDNA that served as material.

Only in-frame clones appear in the TCRdb table, and some are missing; sequencing was by immunoSEQ multiplex PCR. The data show hundreds of thousands of clones, with about 90% seen just once and 0.95% to 1.3% held by the top ten. The CDR3 loop spans 13 amino acids. V was clipped by 1 base and J by 6 bases, with 10 bases between them. The V gene's germline CDR1 is GTSNPN and CDR2 SVGIG (reference sequence). The count of this clone is one. This chain connects TRBV30 to TRBJ2-1; maybe TRBD2 (5 bases). This clonotype originated in a woman aged 35 to 49 with COVID-19, enrolled during active disease. Sequencing was done on a sample of peripheral blood. The CDR3 DNA follows: TGTGCCTGGAGTGGTTGGACTCCCAATGAGCAGTTCTTC. Its translation: CAWSGWTPNEQFF.